The source of this T cell receptor (beta chain) is a study of identical twins (TCRdb year 2016). In the study overall: TCR alpha and beta repertoires from monozygotic twins, unrelated adults of various ages and cord blood were deep-sequenced to test whether fetal clonotypes persist. To rule out contamination, replicate twin experiments were performed at different times with different library preparation protocols.

Broad study findings and their caveats: A weaker excess of twin sharing was found in beta out-of-frame sequences because the signal-to-noise ratio was lowered by fewer shared sequences. Compared with coincidental sharing between unrelated individuals, an excess of low generation-probability sequences was observed among out-of-frame TCR alpha sequences shared between twins. Recombination models systematically underestimated out-of-frame TCR alpha sharing in monozygotic twins but agreed with sharing between unrelated individuals. Because the same donors could not be followed over many years, conclusions were based on cross-sectional statistical analysis. Invariant T cells such as MAIT and iNKT could partly confound zero-insertion analyses, though diverse VJ usage argued against this for most clonotypes. Fewer insertions were carried by abundant cord blood beta clonotypes; a weaker similar trend was observed in young adult naive repertoires, while no such trend was observed in memory repertoires.

Every donor was a healthy Caucasian. The CDR3 holds 11 amino acids from the cysteine to the phenylalanine. The entry retains the CDR3 DNA only, 33 bases that are in frame from base 1. V loses 6 bases of germline sequence and J loses 3 bases, and the interval between the two ends is 9 bases. The germline V gene (reference sequence) supplies CDR1 DFQATT and CDR2 SNEGSKA. The library was generated by 5' RACE. The data were produced on an Illumina HiSeq 2000. A universal primer binding site was added through template switching, and the final cDNA carried a unique molecular identifier so that TCR cDNA molecules could be counted accurately. Specific primers in the conserved constant-segment region were used to synthesize first-strand cDNA for the TCR alpha and beta chains. Each cDNA library was double barcoded, with a SMART-Mk sample barcode plus Illumina barcodes, to control for contamination. TruSeq adapter sequences and Illumina sample barcodes were added in two successive PCR steps. Sequencing of the TCR alpha and beta cDNA libraries was done on the Illumina HiSeq platform using custom primers. The paper's data handling went like this. Raw reads were processed with MiGEC to extract unique molecular identifiers, and MiXCR was used to determine CDR3 positions. For each individual, recombination models were inferred using an EM algorithm with the repgenHMM and IGoR tools. The tcR package in R was used for shared clonotype analysis, with sharing normalized by the product of cloneset sizes. Out-of-frame nonproductive sequences were analyzed to study raw recombination free of thymic and clonal selection effects. TCRdb cleaned the public reads at Q25 with fastp, built clones with MiXCR and kept in-frame beta chains. Entries are consolidated by CDR3 protein sequence, retaining the most common genes and DNA. The V and J calls here are based on TCRdb, not the publication. For this sample the table gives about 1.7 million distinct CDR3 sequences, of which under 35% were detected only once. The ten top clones hold approximately 0.25% of the sample.

This clonotype came up a few times. Its antigen is currently not known. No base qualities exist here, and no much larger clone lies one base off it. The chain links TRBV20-1 with TRBJ2-7, with the D gene uncertain. The sequence derives from a newborn girl in good health. The sequencing sample was made of cord blood. The DNA sequence follows: TGCAGTGCCCCAGAGTACTACGAGCAGTACTTC. This codes for CSAPEYYEQYF.